The T cell receptor beta chain described here comes from a study of blood T cell repertoires in COVID-19. Germline-derived CDR1 and CDR2 are SGHDT and YYEEEE. The CDR3 is made up of 15 amino acids. Trimming shortened V by 2 bases and J by 1 base, and 12 bases separated the two germline ends. Authors' analysis steps: Amplification with reference gene primers provided the estimates of nucleated cell counts. Measured with immunoSEQ multiplex PCR; TCRdb has only the in-frame clones, and not every one. V, J and clone size derive from that table, while D and trimming were established from the DNA sequence. The sample shows some 300,000 clones, roughly 91% of them seen only once.

The clonotype was recovered from a woman in her fifties or sixties in a cohort exposed to, infected with or recovered from COVID-19 (not recorded which). The sequenced material came from PBMCs or T cells enriched from blood (not recorded which). The rearrangement joins TRBV5-6 to TRBJ2-5; TRBD1 is a possible D gene (6 bases). CDR3 bases: TGTGCCAGCAGCTTCCCTAACAGGGTCCAAGAGACCCAGTACTTC. Translated: CASSFPNRVQETQYF. The whole variable domain, remainder taken from reference TRBV5-6 and TRBJ2-5, is DAGVTQSPTHLIKTRGQQVTLRCSPKSGHDTVSWYQQALGQGPQFIFQYYEEEERQRGNFPDRFSGHQFPNYSSELNVNALLLGDSALYLCASSFPNRVQETQYFGPGTRLLVL.